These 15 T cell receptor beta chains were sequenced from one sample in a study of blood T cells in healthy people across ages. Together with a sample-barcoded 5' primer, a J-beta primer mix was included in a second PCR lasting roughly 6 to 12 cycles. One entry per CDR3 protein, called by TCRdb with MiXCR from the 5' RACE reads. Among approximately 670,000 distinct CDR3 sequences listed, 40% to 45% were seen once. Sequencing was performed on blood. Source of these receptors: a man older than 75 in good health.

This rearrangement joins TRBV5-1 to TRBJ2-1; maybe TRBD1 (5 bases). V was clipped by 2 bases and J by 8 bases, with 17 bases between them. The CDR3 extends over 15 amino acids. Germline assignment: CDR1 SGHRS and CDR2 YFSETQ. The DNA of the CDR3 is TGCGCCAGCAGCTTAGTGGGGAAAAGGGGCGATGAGCAGTTCTTC. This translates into CASSLVGKRGDEQFF.

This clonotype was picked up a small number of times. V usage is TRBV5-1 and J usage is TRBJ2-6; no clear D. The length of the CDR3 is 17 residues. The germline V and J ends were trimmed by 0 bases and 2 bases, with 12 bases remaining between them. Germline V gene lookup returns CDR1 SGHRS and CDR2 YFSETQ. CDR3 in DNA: TGCGCCAGCAGCTTGGTAGAGGTTGGCCCTGGGGCCAACGTCCTGACTTTC. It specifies CASSLVEVGPGANVLTF. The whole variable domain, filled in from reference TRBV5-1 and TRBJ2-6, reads KAGVTQTPRYLIKTRGQQVTLSCSPISGHRSVSWYQQTPGQGLQFLFEYFSETQRNKGNFPGRFSGRQFSNSRSEMNVSTLELGDSALYLCASSLVEVGPGANVLTFGAGSRLTVL.

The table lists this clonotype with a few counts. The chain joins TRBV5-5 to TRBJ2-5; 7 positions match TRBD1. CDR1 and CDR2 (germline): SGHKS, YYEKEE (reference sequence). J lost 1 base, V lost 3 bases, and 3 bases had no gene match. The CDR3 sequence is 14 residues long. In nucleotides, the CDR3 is TGTGCCAGCAGCTCCAGACAGGGCCAAGAGACCCAGTACTTC. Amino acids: CASSSRQGQETQYF. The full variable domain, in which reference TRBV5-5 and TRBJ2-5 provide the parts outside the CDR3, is DAGVTQSPTHLIKTRGQQVTLRCSPISGHKSVSWYQQVLGQGPQFIFQYYEKEERGRGNFPDRFSARQFPNYSSELNVNALLLGDSALYLCASSSRQGQETQYFGPGTRLLVL.

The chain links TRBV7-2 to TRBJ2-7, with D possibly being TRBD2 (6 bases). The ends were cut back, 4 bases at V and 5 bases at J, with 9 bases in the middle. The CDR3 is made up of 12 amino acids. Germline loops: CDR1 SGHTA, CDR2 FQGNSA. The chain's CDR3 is CASSSAGNEQYF. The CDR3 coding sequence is TGTGCCAGCAGCTCTGCGGGGAACGAGCAGTACTTC.

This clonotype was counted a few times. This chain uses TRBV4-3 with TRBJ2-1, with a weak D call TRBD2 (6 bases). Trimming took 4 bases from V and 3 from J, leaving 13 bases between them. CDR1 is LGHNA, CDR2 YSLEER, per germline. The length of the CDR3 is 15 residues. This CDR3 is CASSPRDSYYNEQFF. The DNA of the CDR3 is TGCGCCAGCAGCCCTCGGGACTCTTACTACAATGAGCAGTTCTTC.

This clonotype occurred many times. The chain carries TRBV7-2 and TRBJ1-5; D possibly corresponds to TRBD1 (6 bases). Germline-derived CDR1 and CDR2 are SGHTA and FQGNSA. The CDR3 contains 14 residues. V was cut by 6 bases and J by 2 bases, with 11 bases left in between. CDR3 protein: CASSQRTGNQPQHF. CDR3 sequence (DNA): TGTGCCAGCAGTCAAAGGACAGGCAATCAGCCCCAGCATTTT. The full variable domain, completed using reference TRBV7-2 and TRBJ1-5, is GAGVSQSPSNKVTEKGKDVELRCDPISGHTALYWYRQSLGQGLEFLIYFQGNSAPDKSGLPSDRFSAERTGGSVSTLTIQRTQQEDSAVYLCASSQRTGNQPQHFGDGTRLSIL.

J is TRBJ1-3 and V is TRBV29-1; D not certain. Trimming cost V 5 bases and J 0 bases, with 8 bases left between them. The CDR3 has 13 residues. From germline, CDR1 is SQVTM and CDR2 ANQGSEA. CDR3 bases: TGCAGCGTTCAGGTCGACTCTGGAAACACCATATATTTT. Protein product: CSVQVDSGNTIYF. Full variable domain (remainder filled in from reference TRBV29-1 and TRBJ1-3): SAVISQKPSRDICQRGTSLTIQCQVDSQVTMMFWYRQQPGQSLTLIATANQGSEATYESGFVIDKFPISRPNLTFSTLTVSNMSPEDSSIYLCSVQVDSGNTIYFGEGSWLTVV.

The CDR3: CASSLTQGFQPQHF. CDR3 in DNA: TGTGCCAGCAGTCTAACACAGGGATTTCAGCCCCAGCATTTT. The chain has TRBV28 and TRBJ1-5; tentatively, D is TRBD1 (6 bases). Trimming took off 5 bases at V and 6 bases at J, with 14 bases between the two ends. CDR1 is MDHEN, CDR2 SYDVKM, per germline. The CDR3 length is 14 residues.

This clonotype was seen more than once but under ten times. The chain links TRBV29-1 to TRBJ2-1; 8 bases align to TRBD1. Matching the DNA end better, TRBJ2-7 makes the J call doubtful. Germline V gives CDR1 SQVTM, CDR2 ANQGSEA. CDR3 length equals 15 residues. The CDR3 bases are TGCAGCGTTGACCGGGGGACAGGCGCATACAATGAGCAGTACTTC. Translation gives CSVDRGTGAYNEQYF.

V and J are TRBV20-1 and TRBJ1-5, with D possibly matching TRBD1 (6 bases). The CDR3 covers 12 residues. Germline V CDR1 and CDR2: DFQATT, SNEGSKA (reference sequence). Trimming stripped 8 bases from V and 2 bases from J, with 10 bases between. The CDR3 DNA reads TGCAGTACCTCAGGGGGCAATCAGCCCCAGCATTTT. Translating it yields CSTSGGNQPQHF.

CDR3: CASSVSGTQYNEQFF. CDR3 coding DNA: TGCGCCAGCAGCGTCTCCGGGACTCAATACAATGAGCAGTTCTTC. The J gene is TRBJ2-1, the V gene TRBV5-1, with D tentatively TRBD2 (6 bases). The V end lost 4 bases, the J end lost 4 bases, and 15 bases lay between the germline ends. The germline V gene has CDR1 SGHRS and CDR2 YFSETQ. CDR3 length: 15 amino acids.

Written as DNA, the CDR3 is TGTGCCAGCAGCAAAACTAGCATGAACACCGGGGAGCTGTTTTTT. Translating gives CASSKTSMNTGELFF. The chain joins TRBV7-2 to TRBJ2-2, with D possibly being TRBD2 (6 bases). The CDR3 covers 15 residues. Trimming removed 5 bases at V and 1 base at J, with 11 bases between. Germline values: CDR1 SGHTA, CDR2 FQGNSA.

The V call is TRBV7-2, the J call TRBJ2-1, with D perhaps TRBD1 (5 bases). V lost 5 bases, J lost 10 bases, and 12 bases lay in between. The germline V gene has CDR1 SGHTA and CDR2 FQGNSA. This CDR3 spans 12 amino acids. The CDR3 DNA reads TGTGCCAGCAGCCCATCACAGGTAGAGCAGTTCTTC. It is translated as CASSPSQVEQFF.

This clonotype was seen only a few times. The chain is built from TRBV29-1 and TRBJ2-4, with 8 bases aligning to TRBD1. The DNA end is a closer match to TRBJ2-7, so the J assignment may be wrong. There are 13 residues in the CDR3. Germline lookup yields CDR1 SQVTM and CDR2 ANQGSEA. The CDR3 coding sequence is TGCAGCGTTGAACAGGGGGCTGGTTACGAGCAGTACTTC. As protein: CSVEQGAGYEQYF.

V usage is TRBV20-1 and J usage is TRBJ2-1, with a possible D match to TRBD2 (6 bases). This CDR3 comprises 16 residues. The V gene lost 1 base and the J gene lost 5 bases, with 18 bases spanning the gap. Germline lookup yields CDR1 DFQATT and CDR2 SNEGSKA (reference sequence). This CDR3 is CSARVFGRGLNNEQFF. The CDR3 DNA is TGCAGTGCTAGAGTGTTTGGGCGGGGACTCAACAATGAGCAGTTCTTC.